The entry below describes one T cell receptor (beta chain). Its matching antigen is unknown. Germline CDR1 is GTSNPN and CDR2 is SVGIG (reference sequence). The CDR3 is 15 residues long. The V end lost 0 bases, the J end lost 8 bases, and 16 bases lay between the germline ends. The sample belongs to a study of cytomegalovirus exposure and HLA in healthy donors. About the study: The study's early data release held approximately 91 million unique TCRs from HLA-typed donors.

Notes on the study in general: A previous analysis found most TCR beta V segments productive roughly 87% or roughly 30% of the time.

The primer mix had 60 Vbeta and 13 Jbeta primers. Assay: immunoSEQ multiplex PCR; the TCRdb copy retains only in-frame clones and omits some. The table records 120,000 to 150,000 clones, roughly four fifths of them present only once. Although they were nominally healthy when sampled, donors likely had unrecorded immune exposures. The gene calls are TRBV30 and TRBJ1-4; tentatively, D is TRBD1 (6 bases). The sample was PBMCs. This TCR came from a middle-aged man in good health and CMV-seropositive. The CDR3, as DNA: TGTGCCTGGAGTGTGGTCTTGGGGAGGGGGGAAAAACTGTTTTTT. It specifies CAWSVVLGRGEKLFF.